One sample yielded the 15 T cell receptor beta chains listed below, sequenced in a study of T cells after yellow fever vaccination. Each CDR3 protein is one row after TCRdb ran MiXCR on the 5' RACE reads. This table holds under 100,000 distinct CDR3 sequences, around 5.8% found once. The sample consisted of CD8+ T cells sorted from PBMCs, taken 10 days after the yellow fever booster vaccination. All receptors come from a man younger than 35 who received the YFV17D yellow fever vaccine.

This clonotype showed up just a few times. The chain joins TRBV4-2 to TRBJ1-5, with TRBD1 identical over 8 bases. CDR1 and CDR2 (germline): LGHNA, YNFKEQ. The CDR3 loop spans 15 amino acids. V trimming: 6 bases; J trimming: 1 base; junction bases outside the gene matches: 5. The DNA for the CDR3 is TGTGCCAGCAGTCTCCAGGGGGCAAGCAATCAGCCCCAGCATTTT. Amino acids: CASSLQGASNQPQHF.

This clonotype was counted only a few times. V and J are TRBV10-3 and TRBJ2-3; D gene ambiguous. Germline CDR1 is ENHRY and CDR2 is SYGVKD. This CDR3 comprises 13 residues. V lost 6 bases and J lost 0, with 7 bases in between. CDR3 residues: CAIRSESTDTQYF. The CDR3 DNA sequence: TGTGCCATCAGGTCAGAAAGCACAGATACGCAGTATTTT.

The rearrangement links TRBV3-1 to TRBJ2-5, with TRBD2 matching over 9 bases. Germline CDR1 LGHDT, CDR2 YNNKEL (reference sequence). CDR3 length: 15 residues. V shed 0 bases, J shed 5 bases, and the junction held 4 bases outside the gene matches. CDR3 coding DNA: TGTGCCAGCAGCCAAGACGCTAGCGGGGTGGAGACCCAGTACTTC. This gives the protein CASSQDASGVETQYF.

The rearrangement links TRBV9 to TRBJ1-2, with 7 bases fitting TRBD1. After removal of 10 bases from V and 5 bases from J, the junction contained 11 bases not matched to a gene. Looked up from germline, CDR1 is SGDLS and CDR2 is YYNGEE. CDR3 length equals 13 residues. CDR3 DNA: TGTGCCGCCACTCCAGGGGGGATATATGGCTACACCTTC. Translated: CAATPGGIYGYTF.

This clonotype appeared a few times. The rearrangement joins TRBV6-5 to TRBJ2-4, with D possibly TRBD1 on 6 matching bases. The CDR3 contains 16 residues. With 10 bases removed from V and 0 bases from J, the gap between germline ends came to 19 bases. CDR1 and CDR2 (germline): MNHEY, SVGAGI. CDR3 sequence reads: CAKAGVCQGAKNIQYF. CDR3 in DNA: TGTGCCAAGGCAGGGGTTTGTCAGGGAGCCAAAAACATTCAGTACTTC.

The chain combines TRBV21-1 with TRBJ2-7; the D call in the table, TRBD2, was not verified against the DNA. TRBV21-1 is a pseudogene. The CDR3 length is 17 residues. The CDR3 DNA reads as TGTGCCAGCAGCACCTTTCCGGGACTTTACGTAATCTACGAGCAGTACTTC. This translates into CASSTFPGLYVIYEQYF.

This clonotype was counted many times. The chain joins TRBV4-3 to TRBJ2-3; a weak D match, TRBD1 (6 bases). The CDR3 runs to 15 residues. V lost 4 bases and J 5 bases, leaving 16 bases between the germline ends. Germline V CDR1 and CDR2: LGHNA, YSLEER. This chain's CDR3 is CASSRPGGGQDTQYF. Here the CDR3 DNA reads TGCGCCAGCAGCCGACCAGGTGGGGGCCAAGATACGCAGTATTTT.

The sample holds many counts of this clonotype. This chain links TRBV21-1 with TRBJ2-7; whether TRBD2, the table's D call, matches the DNA was not checked. TRBV21-1 is designated a pseudogene. The CDR3 extends over 16 amino acids. The chain's CDR3 is CASPIRDGQGSYEQYF. In DNA, the CDR3 is TGTGCCAGCCCCATACGGGACGGCCAGGGCTCCTACGAGCAGTACTTC.

This clonotype was recorded a few times. This chain connects TRBV6-5 to TRBJ2-3, with 9 positions matching TRBD2. J lost 2 bases, V lost 5 bases, and 8 bases had no gene match. Germline lookup yields CDR1 MNHEY and CDR2 SVGAGI. The CDR3 has 16 residues. The CDR3 loop reads CASSQGQRGVTDTQYF. The CDR3 DNA reads TGTGCCAGCAGTCAAGGACAGCGGGGGGTCACAGATACGCAGTATTTT.

This clonotype turned up a few times. This chain uses TRBV12-3 or TRBV12-4 with TRBJ2-5; D is perhaps TRBD1 (6 bases). This CDR3 has 16 residues. Trimming stripped 3 bases from V and 5 bases from J, with 19 bases between. DNA of the CDR3: TGTGCCAGCAGTTTCTCAGGGAAGGGGGATAGTGAGACCCAGTACTTC. Its translation: CASSFSGKGDSETQYF.

This rearrangement joins TRBV4-3 to TRBJ2-3; no clear D gene. CDR3 length: 15 residues. Germline V gene data show CDR1 as LGHNA and CDR2 as YSLEER. Trimming removed 0 bases from V and 2 bases from J, with 9 bases in between. CDR3 protein: CASSQDPESTDTQYF. The CDR3 DNA follows: TGCGCCAGCAGCCAAGATCCCGAATCCACAGATACGCAGTATTTT.

The chain's CDR3 is CASSWGLAAAGTGELFF. The CDR3 DNA reads as TGTGCCAGCAGCTGGGGACTAGCGGCAGCGGGCACCGGGGAGCTGTTTTTT. V is TRBV7-2 and J is TRBJ2-2; 11 bases are shared with TRBD2. There are 17 residues in the CDR3. V lost 4 bases to trimming and J lost 4 bases; unmatched junction nucleotides: 8. Germline loops: CDR1 SGHTA, CDR2 FQGNSA. The entire variable domain, with the rest obtained from reference TRBV7-2 and TRBJ2-2, is as follows: GAGVSQSPSNKVTEKGKDVELRCDPISGHTALYWYRQSLGQGLEFLIYFQGNSAPDKSGLPSDRFSAERTGGSVSTLTIQRTQQEDSAVYLCASSWGLAAAGTGELFFGEGSRLTVL.

This clonotype was counted only a few times. This rearrangement joins TRBV29-1 to TRBJ1-1, with D uncertain. The CDR3 runs to 14 residues. Germline V lookup: CDR1 SQVTM, CDR2 ANQGSEA. V lost 1 base, J lost 1 base, and 10 bases lay in between. This CDR3 is CSVEGLAGNTEAFF. Here the CDR3 DNA reads TGCAGCGTTGAAGGTCTGGCGGGGAACACTGAAGCTTTCTTT.

This clonotype has ten or more counts. This sequence joins TRBV29-1 and TRBJ2-1, with D uncertain. Germline CDR1 is SQVTM and CDR2 is ANQGSEA. The CDR3 spans 12 residues. With 3 bases removed from V and 3 bases from J, the gap between germline ends came to 6 bases. This CDR3 reads CSVDSFYNEQFF. In nucleotides, the CDR3 is TGCAGCGTTGACAGCTTCTACAATGAGCAGTTCTTC.

There are many counts of this clonotype. This chain connects TRBV7-3 to TRBJ2-2, with no clear D. Trimming shortened V by 6 bases and J by 3 bases, and 2 bases separated the two germline ends. This CDR3 is 11 amino acids long. The germline V gene encodes CDR1 SGHTA and CDR2 FQGTGA. CDR3 sequence: CASRDTGELFF. In DNA form, the CDR3 reads TGTGCCAGCAGGGACACCGGGGAGCTGTTTTTT.